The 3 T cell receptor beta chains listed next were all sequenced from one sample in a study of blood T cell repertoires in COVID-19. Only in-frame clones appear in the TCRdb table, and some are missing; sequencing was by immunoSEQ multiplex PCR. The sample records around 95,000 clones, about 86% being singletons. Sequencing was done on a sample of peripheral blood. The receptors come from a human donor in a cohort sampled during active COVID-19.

CDR3 bases: TGTGCCAGCAGCTTGCCCGGGACTAGCGGTTACAATGAGCAGTTCTTC. This gives the protein CASSLPGTSGYNEQFF. The V gene is TRBV5-4, the J gene TRBJ2-1; TRBD2 aligns across 11 bases. V shed 1 base and J 4 bases; nucleotides not matched to a gene: 4. Looked up from germline, CDR1 is SGHNT and CDR2 is YYREEE (reference sequence). There are 16 residues in the CDR3.

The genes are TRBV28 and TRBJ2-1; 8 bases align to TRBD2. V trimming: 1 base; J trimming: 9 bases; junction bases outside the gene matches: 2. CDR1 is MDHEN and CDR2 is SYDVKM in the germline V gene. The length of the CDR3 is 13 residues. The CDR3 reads CASSLLAGREQFF. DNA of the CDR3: TGTGCCAGCAGTTTATTAGCGGGACGTGAGCAGTTCTTC.

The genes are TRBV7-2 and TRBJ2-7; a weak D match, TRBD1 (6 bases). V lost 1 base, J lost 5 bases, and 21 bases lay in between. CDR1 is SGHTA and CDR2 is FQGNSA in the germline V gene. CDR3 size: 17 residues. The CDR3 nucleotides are TGTGCCAGCAGCTTAGTCGGTAGTGGGGGCTCTTGGAACGAGCAGTACTTC. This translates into CASSLVGSGGSWNEQYF.